Listed here is a single TCR beta chain. What antigen it recognizes has not been identified. Base qualities were left out, and no much larger clone turns up one base away. This sample was included in a study of T-cell reconstitution after alpha-beta-depleted transplantation in children (dated by TCRdb to 2016 to 2017). Notes on the research overall: Using TCR repertoire profiling, the study quantitatively followed how T-cell immune reconstitution unfolded in children after TCRalphabeta/CD19-depleted allogeneic hematopoietic cell transplantation.

Trimming takes 6 bases from V and 1 base from J, and the germline ends sit 9 bases apart. The CDR3 goes from the cysteine to the phenylalanine over 12 residues. Of all the DNA, just the CDR3 is kept, 36 bases in frame from base 1. CDR1 is given as DFQATT and CDR2 as SNEGSKA, both from the germline V gene (reference sequence). The library was made by PCR. The instrument given in TCRdb is Illumina HiSeq 2500. TCR libraries were prepared with molecular barcoding, using unique molecular identifiers to normalize TCRbeta repertoire quantification. In TCRdb, the public reads were trimmed at Q25 with fastp and aligned with MiXCR, with productive beta chains retained. All rows with the same CDR3 protein become a single entry with the most common DNA and genes. This sample holds about 240,000 distinct CDR3 sequences; about a quarter were observed only once. Roughly 2.6% of the sample goes to the ten largest clones.

The sample's treatment or condition label, in plain terms: allogeneic hematopoietic cell transplantation with graft depleted of TCRalphabeta T cells and CD19 B cells. The transplant recipients were children given TCRalphabeta/CD19-depleted allogeneic hematopoietic cell grafts. Beyond this particular receptor, the publication reports: The high TCRbeta diversity at day 60 in some patients was ascribed to recipient T cells and intrathymic progenitors that had survived conditioning. Over subsequent months, a decline in hyperexpanded clone frequencies was noted, and after one year, T-cell counts and TCRbeta diversity were mostly ascribed to newly produced T cells. About two months after transplant, the apparently early recovery of alphabetaT-cell counts reportedly depended on just several hundred clones that had expanded rapidly and came from non-depleted graft cells.

Sequencing used PBMCs, obtained before TCRalphabeta/CD19-depleted stem cell transplant. The sequence is built from TRBV20-1 and TRBJ1-1, with no D gene named confidently. The clonotype comes from a girl between 2 and 10 years old with Fanconi anemia, due to receive a stem cell transplant. The CDR3 here reads CSARAWNTEAFF. At the DNA level, the sequence is TGCAGTGCCCGCGCATGGAACACTGAAGCTTTCTTT.